The 31 T cell receptor beta chains below come from one sample, sequenced in a study of T cells in Graves' hyperthyroidism and ophthalmopathy. TCR beta CDR3 region amplification was performed from RNA transcripts. Primed by the HTBI set, a first-round RT-PCR was run on the TCR CDR3. TCRdb passed the multiplex PCR reads through MiXCR, listing each CDR3 protein once. The profile shows about 510,000 distinct CDR3 sequences, 46% of them singletons. The sample consisted of peripheral blood or thyroid tissue (not recorded which). The receptors shown here come from an adult woman with Graves' disease, either hyperthyroidism or ophthalmopathy (not recorded which).

This clonotype occurred once. The V gene is TRBV10-1, the J gene TRBJ2-7; 8 bases agree with TRBD2. CDR1 is WNHNN and CDR2 is SYGVQD in the germline V gene (reference sequence). This CDR3 is built from 17 residues. The ends lost 11 bases at V and 2 bases at J; junction bases unmatched: 20. The CDR3 bases are TGCGCCTGGGGCGGGGGGAGATCGAAATTTGAGGCCTACGAGCAGTACTTC. It yields the protein CAWGGGRSKFEAYEQYF.

This clonotype was seen at least ten times. The genes are TRBV7-8 and TRBJ2-7; 8 bases map to TRBD1. The CDR3 contains 14 residues. Trimming at V came to 7 bases and at J to 3 bases, leaving 8 bases not matched to a gene. The germline V gene encodes CDR1 SGHVS and CDR2 FQNEAQ. In DNA form, the CDR3 reads TGTGCCAGCACCGACAGGGGAATTTTCTACGAGCAGTACTTC. It specifies CASTDRGIFYEQYF.

This clonotype was observed a handful of times. The chain couples TRBV7-9 to TRBJ2-7; TRBD2 might be the D (5 bases). CDR1 and CDR2 (germline): SEHNR, FQNEAQ (reference sequence). This CDR3 has 15 amino acids. Trimming removed 5 bases from V and 3 bases from J, with 17 bases in between. The CDR3 coding sequence is TGTGCCAGCAGCCCCCCTTCGGGAACTCACTACGAGCAGTACTTC. Its protein product is CASSPPSGTHYEQYF.

The gene calls are TRBV7-9 and TRBJ2-5; D gene ambiguous. Germline CDR1 SEHNR, CDR2 FQNEAQ (reference sequence). This CDR3 region has 16 residues. Deletions cut 5 bases from V and 2 bases from J, with 18 bases between. The CDR3 DNA follows: TGTGCCAGCAGCCCAAGACGATGGTCGCGACAAGAGACCCAGTACTTC. Residues: CASSPRRWSRQETQYF.

This clonotype has more than one count but fewer than ten. This sequence joins TRBV5-5 and TRBJ2-7; D is uncertain. Trimming pared 0 bases from V and 4 bases from J, leaving 14 bases between. The germline CDR1 and CDR2 sequences are SGHKS and YYEKEE (reference sequence). The CDR3 length is 15 residues. CDR3 in DNA: TGTGCCAGCAGCTTGGGCCCCGTGGGTGGTTACGAGCAGTACTTC. Protein product: CASSLGPVGGYEQYF.

In its sample, this clonotype was seen a few times. The J gene is TRBJ1-1, the V gene TRBV7-6; the D is unclear. The V gene's germline CDR1 is SGHVS and CDR2 FNYEAQ. This CDR3 contains 13 residues. The germline V and J ends were trimmed by 7 bases and 5 bases, with 14 bases remaining between them. This chain's CDR3 is CASTPITGTEAFF. In DNA, the CDR3 is TGTGCCAGCACGCCTATAACTGGGACTGAAGCTTTCTTT.

Ten or more counts support this clonotype. The rearrangement joins TRBV29-1 to TRBJ2-7; D gene uncertain. Trimming shortened V by 2 bases and J by 6 bases, and 8 bases separated the two germline ends. Germline V gene sequence: CDR1 SQVTM, CDR2 ANQGSEA. The CDR3 consists of 11 residues. The CDR3 spells CSVESPGEQYF. The CDR3 coding sequence is TGCAGCGTTGAATCTCCCGGCGAGCAGTACTTC.

This clonotype has a handful of counts. This chain joins TRBV20-1 and TRBJ2-1, with TRBD1 identical over 11 bases. The CDR3 totals 15 residues. J was trimmed by 7 bases and V by 1 base; bases with no gene match: 6. Germline V gene sequence: CDR1 DFQATT, CDR2 SNEGSKA (reference sequence). CDR3: CSARAVDRGLNEQFF. In DNA, the CDR3 is TGCAGTGCTAGAGCCGTGGACAGGGGGCTAAATGAGCAGTTCTTC.

J is TRBJ2-7 and V is TRBV7-9, with D tentatively TRBD1 or TRBD2 (6 bases each). This CDR3 spans 13 amino acids. V dropped 5 bases and J dropped 6 bases, with 14 bases sitting between them. The germline gives CDR1 SEHNR, CDR2 FQNEAQ (reference sequence). CDR3 DNA: TGTGCCAGCAGCCTCTCCGGGGGCTGCGAGCAGTACTTC. Protein sequence: CASSLSGGCEQYF.

This clonotype was recorded many times. The V call is TRBV10-1, the J call TRBJ1-6, with D possibly matching TRBD1 (5 bases). CDR1 and CDR2 from the germline V gene are WNHNN and SYGVQD (reference sequence). This CDR3 has 15 residues. V shed 5 bases and J shed 8 bases, with 16 bases lying between them. CDR3 protein: CASSQGRTGDSPLHF. The CDR3 DNA sequence: TGCGCCAGCAGTCAGGGACGCACCGGGGATTCACCCCTCCACTTT.

The genes are TRBV29-1 and TRBJ2-7; perhaps TRBD2 as D (5 bases). Germline CDR1 SQVTM, CDR2 ANQGSEA. The CDR3 is made up of 12 amino acids. Trimming removed 7 bases from V and 9 bases from J, with 19 bases in between. CDR3 protein: CSASEGRTRQYF. The CDR3 region has the DNA TGCAGCGCCTCTGAGGGCCGGACTCGGCAGTACTTC.

This clonotype was counted between two and nine times. The J gene is TRBJ1-1, the V gene TRBV4-2; the match to TRBD1 covers 7 bases. V shed 6 bases and J 10 bases; nucleotides not matched to a gene: 17. The CDR3 covers 15 residues. The germline gives CDR1 LGHNA, CDR2 YNFKEQ. The CDR3 DNA sequence: TGTGCCAGCAGTTTCGGGTCTGTTATGGGGACAGCAGCTTTCTTT. Translation: CASSFGSVMGTAAFF.

This clonotype was seen at least ten times. In nucleotides, the CDR3 is TGTGCCAGCAGCTTGGTTGGGGACGTATCGAACTATGGCTACACCTTC. This translates into CASSLVGDVSNYGYTF. The chain has TRBV5-6 and TRBJ1-2; a weak D match, TRBD1 (5 bases). Trimming cost V 0 bases and J 2 bases, with 14 bases left between them. Germline V gene sequence: CDR1 SGHDT, CDR2 YYEEEE. This CDR3 is built from 16 residues.

The chain couples TRBV29-1 to TRBJ2-7; D is unclear. This CDR3 has 14 residues. The germline gives CDR1 SQVTM, CDR2 ANQGSEA. Trimming took off 2 bases at V and 2 bases at J, with 13 bases between the two ends. The chain's CDR3 is CSVELSTHPYEQYF. For the CDR3, the DNA is TGCAGCGTTGAACTGTCGACACACCCCTACGAGCAGTACTTC.

This chain joins TRBV29-1 and TRBJ2-6; 10 positions match TRBD2. This CDR3 is built from 15 residues. V trimming: 7 bases; J trimming: 2 bases; junction bases outside the gene matches: 5. Germline loops: CDR1 SQVTM, CDR2 ANQGSEA. The CDR3 DNA reads TGCAGCGCCAGAGCGGGAGGGACTGGGGCCAACGTCCTGACTTTC. It specifies CSARAGGTGANVLTF.

This clonotype was observed at least ten times. The rearrangement links TRBV24-1 to TRBJ2-5; unclear D gene. V lost 3 bases and J 4 bases, leaving 11 bases between the germline ends. The germline gives CDR1 KGHDR, CDR2 SFDVKD. This CDR3 region has 14 residues. DNA of the CDR3: TGTGCCACCAGTGATAACGGACGGCGAGAGACCCAGTACTTC. Its translation: CATSDNGRRETQYF.

This clonotype was observed a handful of times. The chain is built from TRBV7-9 and TRBJ1-6, with D possibly TRBD1 on 5 matching bases. The CDR3 spans 14 residues. V was pared by 6 bases and J by 6 bases, with 12 bases between. Looked up from germline, CDR1 is SEHNR and CDR2 is FQNEAQ (reference sequence). The CDR3 nucleotides are TGTGCCAGCAGGAGAGACAGTTTTAATTCACCCCTCCACTTT. Translated: CASRRDSFNSPLHF.

The chain joins TRBV29-1 to TRBJ2-5; D gene ambiguous. The CDR3 is made up of 11 amino acids. The germline V gene has CDR1 SQVTM and CDR2 ANQGSEA. V was shortened by 6 bases and J by 5 bases, with 10 bases between the two germline ends. This CDR3 is CSVRRTETQYF. The CDR3 bases are TGCAGCGTAAGGCGTACGGAGACCCAGTACTTC.

This clonotype showed up many times. The chain uses TRBV9 and TRBJ2-7; D might be TRBD2 (6 bases). CDR1 is SGDLS and CDR2 is YYNGEE in the germline V gene. Trimming took off 0 bases at V and 6 bases at J, with 7 bases between the two ends. CDR3 length equals 12 residues. The CDR3 DNA is TGTGCCAGCAGCGTAGTGGGGGGCGAGCAGTACTTC. It codes for CASSVVGGEQYF.

This clonotype has ten or more counts. This chain connects TRBV19 to TRBJ1-1, with D unclear. Germline V gene data show CDR1 as LNHDA and CDR2 as SQIVND (reference sequence). The length of the CDR3 is 14 residues. V lost 9 bases, J lost 1 base, and 15 bases lay in between. The CDR3 here is CASLTGVGNTEAFF. CDR3 nucleotides: TGTGCCAGCTTAACTGGGGTAGGGAACACTGAAGCTTTCTTT. Full variable domain (rest looked up from reference TRBV19 and TRBJ1-1): DGGITQSPKYLFRKEGQNVTLSCEQNLNHDAMYWYRQDPGQGLRLIYYSQIVNDFQKGDIAEGYSVSREKKESFPLTVTSAQKNPTAFYLCASLTGVGNTEAFFGQGTRLTVV.

A word on this clonotype: A much larger clone lies a single base off, so this may be a read error. For the CDR3, the DNA is TGTGCCAGCAGTCTCGGACAGGGACGGGTCGTTACCCAGTACTTC. Protein sequence: CASSLGQGRVVTQYF. The chain links TRBV6-1 to TRBJ2-5, with 8 nucleotides matching TRBD1. This CDR3 is 15 amino acids long. From germline, CDR1 is MNHNS and CDR2 SASEGT. After removal of 5 bases from V and 8 bases from J, the junction contained 13 bases not matched to a gene.

This rearrangement joins TRBV7-2 to TRBJ1-6; 8 bases are a match to TRBD1. The CDR3 runs 12 residues. Losses at the gene ends were 8 bases for V and 10 bases for J; bases not matched to a gene: 4. Germline loops: CDR1 SGHTA, CDR2 FQGNSA. For the CDR3, the DNA is TGTGCCAGCGGCTACAGGGGGTCACCCCTCCACTTT. Translating it yields CASGYRGSPLHF.

The chain has TRBV7-2 and TRBJ1-6, with D possibly being TRBD1 (6 bases). There are 16 residues in the CDR3. The ends were cut back, 2 bases at V and 8 bases at J, with 16 bases in the middle. Germline lookup yields CDR1 SGHTA and CDR2 FQGNSA. The CDR3 here is CASSLMTGGSDSPLHF. In DNA form, the CDR3 reads TGTGCCAGCAGCTTAATGACCGGGGGCAGTGATTCACCCCTCCACTTT.

This clonotype was detected ten times or more. The rearrangement joins TRBV7-9 to TRBJ2-5; unclear D gene. CDR3 size: 12 residues. V dropped 2 bases and J dropped 5 bases, with 6 bases sitting between them. Germline values: CDR1 SEHNR, CDR2 FQNEAQ (reference sequence). CDR3 in DNA: TGTGCCAGCAGCTTAACCAGTGAGACCCAGTACTTC. Amino acids: CASSLTSETQYF.

The chain has TRBV29-1 and TRBJ1-2; TRBD1 matches at 7 bases. Per the germline V gene, CDR1 is SQVTM and CDR2 is ANQGSEA. The CDR3 totals 11 residues. In DNA form, the CDR3 reads TGCACCGAGACAGGGTTTCATGGCTACACCTTC. Protein: CTETGFHGYTF.

J is TRBJ2-6 and V is TRBV10-3, with 10 bases matching TRBD1. The CDR3 is 20 amino acids. Germline CDR1 and CDR2: ENHRY and SYGVKD. Trimming at V came to 4 bases and at J to 0 bases, leaving 12 bases not matched to a gene. The chain's CDR3 is CAISGGTGAGTYSGANVLTF. As DNA, the CDR3 is TGTGCCATCAGTGGAGGGACAGGGGCTGGAACCTACTCTGGGGCCAACGTCCTGACTTTC.

This chain connects TRBV5-1 to TRBJ2-7; either TRBD1 or TRBD2 may supply D (5 bases each). Germline-derived CDR1 and CDR2 are SGHRS and YFSETQ. The CDR3 has 16 amino acids. V lost 0 bases, J lost 0 bases, and 13 bases lay in between. The CDR3 sequence is CASSLGPAGSSYEQYF. CDR3 nucleotide sequence: TGCGCCAGCAGCTTGGGGCCGGCAGGGAGCTCCTACGAGCAGTACTTC.

The chain couples TRBV7-2 to TRBJ1-6, with D possibly TRBD1 on 6 matching bases. Germline V gene lookup returns CDR1 SGHTA and CDR2 FQGNSA. Trimming cost V 2 bases and J 7 bases, with 12 bases left between them. The CDR3 loop spans 15 amino acids. The CDR3 DNA reads TGTGCCAGCAGCTTAAACAGGGAGGGCAATTCACCCCTCCACTTT. Its translation: CASSLNREGNSPLHF.

The V call is TRBV20-1, the J call TRBJ2-7; no definite D call. The CDR3 is 13 residues long. Trimming removed 0 bases at V and 7 bases at J, with 13 bases between. From germline, CDR1 is DFQATT and CDR2 SNEGSKA (reference sequence). The DNA for the CDR3 is TGCAGTGCTAGAGATTTGTTTCTAGGGGAGCAGTACTTC. Encoded protein: CSARDLFLGEQYF.

The table lists this clonotype with many counts. One end of the junction fails to match germline, which may point to a read error. Here the CDR3 DNA reads TGTGCCAGCAGCTCAGGGACCTCGACTAATGAAAAACTGTTTTTT. This gives the protein CASSSGTSTNEKLFF. This chain connects TRBV5-1 to TRBJ1-4; a weak D match, TRBD1 (5 bases). This CDR3 region has 15 residues. Germline V gene sequence: CDR1 SGHRS, CDR2 YFSETQ. The full variable domain, rest sourced from reference TRBV5-1 and TRBJ1-4, is KAGVTQTPRYLIKTRGQQVTLSCSPISGHRSVSWYQQTPGQGLQFLFEYFSETQRNKGNFPGRFSGRQFSNSRSEMNVSTLELGDSALYLCASSSGTSTNEKLFFGSGTQLSVL.

This clonotype showed up many times. The rearrangement joins TRBV9 to TRBJ1-3; D is ambiguous. V was cut by 2 bases and J by 5 bases, with 23 bases left in between. This CDR3 region has 18 residues. CDR1 and CDR2 (germline): SGDLS, YYNGEE. Here the CDR3 reads CASSVALGSSLGRNTIYF. DNA for the CDR3: TGTGCCAGCAGCGTGGCCCTTGGCAGTTCCCTTGGTAGAAACACCATATATTTT.